This T cell receptor (beta chain) was identified in a study of tumor-infiltrating lymphocytes in primary liver carcinoma. Study-level information: Patients comprised men and women whose ages fell between 30 and 69 years. Whole-study results and caveats: Tumor specimens were characterized by a significantly higher top-250-clone fraction than blood (p = 0.039).

In the case of this clonotype: Its antigen is not identified. This is likely a read error, given that the CDR3 carries no conserved phenylalanine or tryptophan at its end.

The template, 450 to 650 ng total RNA, yielded TCR beta cDNA made with a constant-region primer. Slightly modified ARM-PCR with three nested multiplex PCR rounds yielded TCR beta libraries. Researchers ran the first two PCR rounds for ten to eleven cycles each with TRBV1-TRBV30 forward primers and a C-beta reverse primer. TCRdb re-called the multiplex PCR reads with MiXCR, one entry per CDR3 protein. The table lists approximately 340,000 distinct CDR3 sequences, roughly 61% of them singletons, with under 8% in the top ten. Unsorted whole blood yielded blood RNA, and germline DNA was extracted as well. The study enrolled treatment-naive patients with chronic HBV infection. Before the surgical procedure, four milliliters of peripheral blood were collected. J was trimmed by 0 bases and V by 6 bases; bases with no gene match: 4. CDR3 length: 15 residues. The germline V gene encodes CDR1 MNHEY and CDR2 SVGEGT.

The rearrangement links TRBV6-2 or TRBV6-3 to TRBJ2-1, with TRBD2 matching over 8 bases. The receptor's source is a man aged 35 to 55 with primary liver carcinoma and hepatitis B virus infection. Sequencing was done on a sample of peripheral blood. The CDR3 nucleotides are TGTGCCAGCAGACCCAGCGGGAGCTCCTACAATGAGCAGTTCCTC. Amino acids: CASRPSGSSYNEQFL.